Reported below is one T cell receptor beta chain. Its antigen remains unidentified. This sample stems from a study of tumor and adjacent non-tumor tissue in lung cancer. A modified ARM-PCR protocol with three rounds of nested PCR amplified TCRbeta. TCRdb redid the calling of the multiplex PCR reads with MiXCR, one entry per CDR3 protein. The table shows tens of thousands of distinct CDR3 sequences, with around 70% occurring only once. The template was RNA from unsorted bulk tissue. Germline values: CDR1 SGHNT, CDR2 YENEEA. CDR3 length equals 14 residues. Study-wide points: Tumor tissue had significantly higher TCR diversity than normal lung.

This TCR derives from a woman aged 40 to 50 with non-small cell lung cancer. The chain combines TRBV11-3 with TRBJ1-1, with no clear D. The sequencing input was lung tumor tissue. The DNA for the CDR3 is TGTACAAGCAGCCACTTATCCCTGATCACTGAAGCTTTCTTT. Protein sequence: CTSSHLSLITEAFF.